This passage covers 9 T cell receptor beta chains from one sample sequenced in a study of blood T cells in healthy people across ages. A second about 7 to 11 cycle PCR used barcoded and J-beta primers. Via MiXCR, TCRdb re-called the 5' RACE reads, giving one row per CDR3 protein. In the table there are fewer than 1,200,000 distinct CDR3 sequences, approximately 25% of which are singletons. The data were also submitted as part of a second study, on T cells of mothers and their children.

Sequencing used blood. These receptors came from a girl aged 2 to 10 in good health.

This clonotype showed up just a few times. In DNA form, the CDR3 reads TGTGCCAGCAGTCTTCTTATCACAGGGGGCAACTATGGCTACACCTTC. Translating it yields CASSLLITGGNYGYTF. This chain uses TRBV12-3 or TRBV12-4 with TRBJ1-2; TRBD1 matches 9 bases. With V trimmed by 5 bases and J by 2 bases, 9 bases remained unmatched. This CDR3 has 16 amino acids.

This clonotype was seen a handful of times. This chain uses TRBV12-3 or TRBV12-4 with TRBJ2-1, with a possible D match to TRBD2 (6 bases). With 8 bases removed from V and 6 bases from J, the gap between germline ends came to 8 bases. This CDR3 is built from 11 residues. The CDR3 here is CASGGLNEQFF. The CDR3 DNA reads as TGTGCCAGCGGGGGACTCAATGAGCAGTTCTTC.

The J gene is TRBJ2-1, the V gene TRBV24-1; D gene unclear. This CDR3 comprises 16 residues. Trimming cost V 3 bases and J 1 base, with 12 bases left between them. Germline V gene sequence: CDR1 KGHDR, CDR2 SFDVKD. As DNA, the CDR3 is TGTGCCACCAGTGATCTACAGCCAGGATCCTACAATGAGCAGTTCTTC. As protein: CATSDLQPGSYNEQFF.

This clonotype was counted only a few times. The V gene is TRBV7-6, the J gene TRBJ2-5; D not certain. The CDR3 consists of 16 residues. Trimming left V 4 bases short and J 4 bases short, with 19 bases between. From germline, CDR1 is SGHVS and CDR2 FNYEAQ. The CDR3: CASSSLGSKVAETQYF. CDR3 coding DNA: TGTGCCAGCAGCTCCCTGGGCTCAAAGGTGGCAGAGACCCAGTACTTC. Together with reference TRBV7-6 and TRBJ2-5, the CDR3 gives the full variable domain: GAGVSQSPRYKVTKRGQDVALRCDPISGHVSLYWYRQALGQGPEFLTYFNYEAQQDKSGLPNDRFSAERPEGSISTLTIQRTEQRDSAMYRCASSSLGSKVAETQYFGPGTRLLVL.

The gene calls are TRBV11-2 and TRBJ2-7; no definite D call. The CDR3 sequence is 16 residues long. Germline CDR1 is SGHAT and CDR2 is FQNNGV. The germline V and J ends were trimmed by 6 bases and 0 bases, with 18 bases remaining between them. The CDR3 DNA reads as TGTGCCAGCAGTCCCGCTGTGGGGAAGTACTCCTACGAGCAGTACTTC. Translated: CASSPAVGKYSYEQYF.

The chain carries TRBV6-1 and TRBJ2-5; 8 bases line up with TRBD1. The CDR3 extends over 16 amino acids. Unmatched junction bases numbered 16, after V lost 8 bases and J lost 5 bases. Germline values: CDR1 MNHNS, CDR2 SASEGT. The CDR3 DNA follows: TGTGCCAGCGTCCGACAGGCAGGGGGCCTCGTCGAGACCCAGTACTTC. Protein: CASVRQAGGLVETQYF.

The V call is TRBV29-1, the J call TRBJ1-4, with D uncertain. Germline V gene data show CDR1 as SQVTM and CDR2 as ANQGSEA. The V end lost 8 bases, the J end lost 8 bases, and 12 bases lay between the germline ends. The CDR3 loop spans 11 amino acids. CDR3 DNA: TGCAGCTGTGGGGAGGGAGAAAAACTGTTTTTT. It translates to CSCGEGEKLFF.

This clonotype was observed a few times. This chain connects TRBV27 to TRBJ2-7, with D tentatively TRBD2 (6 bases). This CDR3 has 15 residues. Germline assignment: CDR1 MNHEY and CDR2 SMNVEV (reference sequence). The V gene lost 5 bases and the J gene lost 2 bases, with 16 bases spanning the gap. CDR3 bases: TGTGCCAGCAGTCCCGGGACTCCGGGGGCCTACGAGCAGTACTTC. It translates to CASSPGTPGAYEQYF.

This clonotype appeared a few times. The rearrangement links TRBV3-1 to TRBJ2-5; D might be TRBD2 (6 bases). The V end lost 2 bases, the J end lost 4 bases, and 14 bases lay between the germline ends. Germline-derived CDR1 and CDR2 are LGHDT and YNNKEL (reference sequence). The CDR3 loop spans 15 amino acids. CDR3 in amino acids: CASSQTPLATETQYF. CDR3 DNA sequence: TGTGCCAGCAGCCAAACCCCTCTAGCGACAGAGACCCAGTACTTC.